The clone carrying this TCR beta chain was seen more than once but under ten times. This CDR3 has 16 residues. The J segment lost 4 bases and the V segment lost 7 bases, leaving 10 bases of the junction unmatched. Germline V lookup: CDR1 LNHDA, CDR2 SQIVND (reference sequence). The PCR had 60 Vbeta and 13 Jbeta primers. Using immunoSEQ multiplex PCR, the repertoire was profiled, and TCRdb retains in-frame clones only, with some absent. The table shows 85,000 to 100,000 clones, with around 84% occurring only once. The sample comes from a study of cytomegalovirus exposure and HLA in healthy donors. The receptor's source is a middle-aged woman in good health and CMV-seropositive. This chain uses TRBV19 with TRBJ1-1, with 12 nucleotides matching TRBD1. The specimen sequenced was PBMCs. CDR3 amino acids: CASTPRDRGLSTEAFF. The CDR3 coding sequence is TGTGCCAGTACCCCGCGGGACAGGGGGCTTTCCACTGAAGCTTTCTTT. The full variable domain, in which reference TRBV19 and TRBJ1-1 provide the parts outside the CDR3, is DGGITQSPKYLFRKEGQNVTLSCEQNLNHDAMYWYRQDPGQGLRLIYYSQIVNDFQKGDIAEGYSVSREKKESFPLTVTSAQKNPTAFYLCASTPRDRGLSTEAFFGQGTRLTVV.